The 14 T cell receptor beta chains in this list originate from one sample, sequenced in a study of cytomegalovirus exposure and HLA in healthy donors. Primers: 60 Vbeta forward and 13 Jbeta reverse. Libraries were prepared by immunoSEQ multiplex PCR; TCRdb keeps only in-frame clonotypes and omits some of them. Here the sample spans approximately 90,000 clones, over 60% being singletons. What was sequenced was PBMCs. The receptors originated from a man aged 35-49 years in good health and CMV-seronegative.

This chain connects TRBV18 to TRBJ2-3, with 10 bases lining up with TRBD2. The germline V gene encodes CDR1 KGHSH and CDR2 LQKENI. The CDR3 is made up of 14 amino acids. V shed 6 bases and J 2 bases; nucleotides not matched to a gene: 2. Written as DNA, the CDR3 is TGTGCCAGCTCTGGACTAGCGGCCACAGATACGCAGTATTTT. It is translated as CASSGLAATDTQYF. The entire variable domain, with the rest obtained from reference TRBV18 and TRBJ2-3, is as follows: NAGVMQNPRHLVRRRGQEARLRCSPMKGHSHVYWYRQLPEEGLKFMVYLQKENIIDESGMPKERFSAEFPKEGPSILRIQQVVRGDSAAYFCASSGLAATDTQYFGPGTRLTVL.

CDR3 sequence: CASSPPEGMGTEAFF. In DNA form, the CDR3 reads TGTGCCAGCAGCCCCCCGGAGGGTATGGGGACTGAAGCTTTCTTT. The rearrangement links TRBV5-6 to TRBJ1-1; D gene unclear. Trimming pared 4 bases from V and 5 bases from J, leaving 18 bases between. Germline V CDR1 and CDR2: SGHDT, YYEEEE. The CDR3 sequence is 15 residues long. The variable domain in full, with the rest retrieved from reference TRBV5-6 and TRBJ1-1, is DAGVTQSPTHLIKTRGQQVTLRCSPKSGHDTVSWYQQALGQGPQFIFQYYEEEERQRGNFPDRFSGHQFPNYSSELNVNALLLGDSALYLCASSPPEGMGTEAFFGQGTRLTVV.

J is TRBJ2-7 and V is TRBV6-5, with TRBD1 as a possible D gene (5 bases). The CDR3 totals 12 residues. The V end was cut by 8 bases, the J end by 4 bases, with 12 bases between. Per germline, CDR1 MNHEY and CDR2 SVGAGI. DNA of the CDR3: TGTGCCAGCGCCGACAACAGGTACGAGCAGTACTTC. The encoded protein is CASADNRYEQYF.

This chain joins TRBV29-1 and TRBJ1-2, with D perhaps matching TRBD1 (5 bases). Trimming left V 1 base short and J 3 bases short, with 6 bases between. CDR1 and CDR2 from the germline V gene are SQVTM and ANQGSEA. The CDR3 contains 12 residues. CDR3 amino acids: CSVEGRDYGYTF. In DNA, the CDR3 is TGCAGCGTTGAAGGCAGGGACTATGGCTACACCTTC.

The chain has TRBV28 and TRBJ1-1, with TRBD1 matching 10 bases. Germline CDR1 reads MDHEN; CDR2 reads SYDVKM. Losses at the gene ends were 7 bases for V and 0 bases for J; bases not matched to a gene: 11. The CDR3 extends over 17 amino acids. Written as DNA, the CDR3 is TGTGCCAGCACCCCACTGACAGGGGGCATATTGAACACTGAAGCTTTCTTT. It yields the protein CASTPLTGGILNTEAFF.

This clone was detected a few times. The chain recombines TRBV6-1 with TRBJ1-1, with TRBD1 matching 7 bases. V was pared by 7 bases and J by 1 base, with 6 bases of the junction left unmatched. Germline V gene sequence: CDR1 MNHNS, CDR2 SASEGT. The CDR3 runs to 14 residues. The CDR3 nucleotides read TGTGCCAGCACCTCCGGGACAGCGAACACTGAAGCTTTCTTT. Amino acids: CASTSGTANTEAFF.

In this sample, this clone turned up once. The rearrangement links TRBV4-2 to TRBJ2-7; 9 bases are a match to TRBD1. V shed 5 bases and J 5 bases; nucleotides not matched to a gene: 10. The length of the CDR3 is 15 residues. Germline CDR1 and CDR2: LGHNA and YNFKEQ. CDR3 coding DNA: TGTGCCAGCAGCGCCCGGGACAGGGAAGGCCACGAGCAGTACTTC. Its protein is CASSARDREGHEQYF.

The chain has TRBV2 and TRBJ2-2, with D tentatively TRBD1 (6 bases). The CDR3 contains 15 residues. Trimming pared 2 bases from V and 11 bases from J, leaving 18 bases between. CDR1 SNHLY and CDR2 FYNNEI come from the germline V gene. As DNA, the CDR3 is TGTGCCAGCAGTGAAAACTCGAATCCGGACAGAGAGCTGTTTTTT. Translated, it gives CASSENSNPDRELFF.

The V and J genes are TRBV6-4 and TRBJ2-1, with 13 nucleotides matching TRBD2. Germline CDR1 and CDR2: MRHNA and SNTAGT. V shed 2 bases, J shed 6 bases, and the junction held 4 bases outside the gene matches. The CDR3 runs 16 residues. The CDR3, as DNA: TGTGCCAGCAGTGACGGGACTAGCGGGGACGTCAATGAGCAGTTCTTC. Translation gives CASSDGTSGDVNEQFF.

The chain joins TRBV2 to TRBJ2-1, with D possibly TRBD1 on 5 matching bases. V lost 0 bases to trimming and J lost 8 bases, with 11 bases between them. This CDR3 contains 14 residues. Germline V gene sequence: CDR1 SNHLY, CDR2 FYNNEI. CDR3 amino acids: CASSEALRGHEQFF. CDR3 coding DNA: TGTGCCAGCAGTGAAGCGCTTAGGGGTCATGAGCAGTTCTTC. The full variable domain, with the rest looked up from reference TRBV2 and TRBJ2-1, is EPEVTQTPSHQVTQMGQEVILRCVPISNHLYFYWYRQILGQKVEFLVSFYNNEISEKSEIFDDQFSVERPDGSNFTLKIRSTKLEDSAMYFCASSEALRGHEQFFGPGTRLTVL.

The CDR3 nucleotides read TGTGCCAGCAGGCCCTTGGAGACCCTCTCCTATAATTCACCCCTCCACTTT. Its protein product is CASRPLETLSYNSPLHF. The V call is TRBV2, the J call TRBJ1-6; D unresolved. This CDR3 is 17 amino acids long. Per germline, CDR1 SNHLY and CDR2 FYNNEI. Trimming took off 6 bases at V and 0 bases at J, with 15 bases between the two ends.

This chain connects TRBV6-1 to TRBJ2-5, with 10 nucleotides matching TRBD2. Germline V gene lookup returns CDR1 MNHNS and CDR2 SASEGT. The J segment lost 4 bases and the V segment lost 3 bases, leaving 5 bases of the junction unmatched. There are 15 residues in the CDR3. The CDR3, as DNA: TGTGCCAGCAGTGACCCCACTAGCGGGGTAGAGACCCAGTACTTC. This gives the protein CASSDPTSGVETQYF.

The chain combines TRBV30 with TRBJ1-4; no reliable D call. Germline CDR1 and CDR2: GTSNPN and SVGIG (reference sequence). This CDR3 comprises 12 residues. Deletions cut 3 bases from V and 7 bases from J, with 9 bases between. CDR3 in DNA: TGTGCCTGGAGCCCCCAGGTTGAAAAACTGTTTTTT. Its protein product is CAWSPQVEKLFF.

The chain recombines TRBV28 with TRBJ1-2; the match to TRBD1 covers 8 bases. The ends lost 4 bases at V and 4 bases at J; junction bases unmatched: 2. The length of the CDR3 is 13 residues. Germline CDR1 and CDR2: MDHEN and SYDVKM. Here the CDR3 DNA reads TGTGCCAGCAGTTCAGGGGGCGGCTATGGCTACACCTTC. Protein product: CASSSGGGYGYTF.